The sequence of this TCR beta chain was determined in a study of cytomegalovirus exposure and HLA in healthy donors. The study's findings and limits: The authors confirmed in vitro that a few CMV-associated chains were specific for CMV antigens. TCR beta chains numbering roughly 150 were designated cytomegalovirus-associated.

This clone showed up just a few times. Its cognate antigen is unknown. 60 Vbeta and 13 Jbeta primers were used in PCR. Some clones are missing from TCRdb's copy, which holds only in-frame ones; the method was immunoSEQ multiplex PCR. The table has around 150,000 clones, approximately 79% seen once; the top ten hold 1.5% to 2%. The sequenced sample consisted of PBMCs. This receptor was taken from a human donor in good health.

CDR3 sequence (DNA): TGTGCCAGCCAGGGATCCGCTGAAGCTTTCTTT. Translated, it gives CASQGSAEAFF. The chain has TRBV2 and TRBJ1-1; D is perhaps TRBD1 (5 bases). Germline-derived CDR1 and CDR2 are SNHLY and FYNNEI. The CDR3 has 11 amino acids. The ends were cut back, 8 bases at V and 6 bases at J, with 10 bases in the middle.